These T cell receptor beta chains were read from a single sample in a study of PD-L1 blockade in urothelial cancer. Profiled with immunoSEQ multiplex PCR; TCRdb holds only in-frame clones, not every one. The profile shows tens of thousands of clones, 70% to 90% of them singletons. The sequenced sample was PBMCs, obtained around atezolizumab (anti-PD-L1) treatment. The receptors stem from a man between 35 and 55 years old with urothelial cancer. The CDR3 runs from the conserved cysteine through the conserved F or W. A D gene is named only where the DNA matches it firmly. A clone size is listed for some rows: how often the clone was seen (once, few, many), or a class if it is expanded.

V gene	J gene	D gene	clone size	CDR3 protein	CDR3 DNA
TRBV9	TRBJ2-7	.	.	CASSPRPVSLYEQYF	TGTGCCAGCAGCCCCCGTCCCGTATCACTCTACGAGCAGTACTTC
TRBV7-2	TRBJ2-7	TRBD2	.	CASSATSGGAYEQYF	TGTGCCAGCAGCGCGACTAGCGGGGGAGCCTACGAGCAGTACTTC
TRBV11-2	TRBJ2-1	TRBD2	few	CASSSLAGVRNEQFF	TGTGCCAGCAGCTCGCTAGCGGGAGTAAGGAATGAGCAGTTCTTC
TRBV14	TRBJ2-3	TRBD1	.	CASSQGVGQGKDTQYF	TGTGCCAGCAGCCAAGGAGTGGGACAGGGGAAAGATACGCAGTATTTT
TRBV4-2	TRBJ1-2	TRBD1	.	CASSPSTGGVLKMGGYTF	TGTGCCAGCAGCCCCTCTACAGGGGGCGTCCTCAAGATGGGTGGCTACACCTTC
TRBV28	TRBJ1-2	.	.	CASSLQLQGILGYTF	TGTGCCAGCAGTTTGCAATTACAGGGAATCTTAGGCTACACCTTC
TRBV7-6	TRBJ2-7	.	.	CASSLDTGSYEQYF	TGTGCCAGCAGCTTAGATACCGGGTCCTACGAGCAGTACTTC
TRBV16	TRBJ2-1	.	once	CASSLYGEQFF	TGTGCCAGCAGCCTATACGGTGAGCAGTTCTTC
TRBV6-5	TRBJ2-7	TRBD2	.	CASGEGGPYEQYF	TGTGCCAGCGGAGAGGGAGGGCCCTACGAGCAGTACTTC
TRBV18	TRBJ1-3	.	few	CASSPFRENTIYF	TGTGCCAGCTCACCATTCCGGGAAAACACCATATATTTT
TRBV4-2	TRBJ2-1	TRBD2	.	CASSRQGLAGAGEQFF	TGTGCCAGCAGCCGTCAGGGACTAGCGGGAGCGGGTGAGCAGTTCTTC
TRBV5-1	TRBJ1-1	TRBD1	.	CASSKAQGGNRVDFF	TGCGCCAGCAGCAAAGCCCAGGGGGGAAACAGGGTTGATTTCTTT
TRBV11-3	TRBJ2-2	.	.	CASSFQGQTGELFF	TGTGCCAGCAGCTTTCAGGGTCAGACCGGGGAGCTGTTTTTT
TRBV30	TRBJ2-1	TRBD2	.	CAWSVLAGFNEQFF	TGTGCCTGGAGTGTACTAGCGGGATTTAATGAGCAGTTCTTC
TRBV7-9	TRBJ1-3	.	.	CASSSIGNTIYF	TGTGCCAGCAGCTCAATTGGAAACACCATATATTTT
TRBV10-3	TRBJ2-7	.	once	CAIKGGTGNYEQYF	TGTGCCATCAAAGGTGGAACAGGCAACTACGAGCAGTACTTC
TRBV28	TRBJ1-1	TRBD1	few	CASSPLNTGGTEAFF	TGTGCCAGCAGTCCTCTTAATACAGGGGGCACTGAAGCTTTCTTT
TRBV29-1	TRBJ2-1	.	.	CSANREFHEQFF	TGCAGCGCAAACCGGGAGTTCCATGAGCAGTTCTTC
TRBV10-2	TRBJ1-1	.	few	CASKDTGRAEAFF	TGCGCCAGCAAGGACACCGGGAGGGCTGAAGCTTTCTTT
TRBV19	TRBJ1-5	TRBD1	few	CASTPGTGGWQPQHF	TGTGCCAGTACCCCCGGGACAGGGGGCTGGCAGCCCCAGCATTTT
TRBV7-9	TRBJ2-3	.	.	CASSLSSSTDTQYF	TGTGCCAGCAGCTTATCCTCGAGCACAGATACGCAGTATTTT
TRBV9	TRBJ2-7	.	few	CASSTAAFARDYEQYF	TGTGCCAGCAGCACCGCGGCATTCGCCCGGGACTACGAGCAGTACTTC
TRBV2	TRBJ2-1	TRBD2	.	CASSERGAAVAGSAPRRGNEQFF	TGTGCCAGCAGTGAGAGGGGGGCGGCGGTAGCGGGAAGTGCCCCCCGCCGTGGGAATGAGCAGTTCTTC
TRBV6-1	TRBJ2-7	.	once	CASSEMGPSYEQYF	TGTGCCAGCAGTGAAATGGGGCCCTCCTACGAGCAGTACTTC
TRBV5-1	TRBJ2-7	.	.	CASSFIASYEQYF	TGCGCCAGCAGTTTTATAGCCTCCTACGAGCAGTACTTC
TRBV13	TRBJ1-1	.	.	CASTPTGLNTEAFF	TGTGCCAGCACCCCGACAGGTCTAAACACTGAAGCTTTCTTT
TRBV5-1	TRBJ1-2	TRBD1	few	CASSRDRANGGYTF	TGCGCCAGCAGCAGGGACAGGGCTAACGGAGGCTACACCTTC
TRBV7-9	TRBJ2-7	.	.	CASSQVPQEYEQYF	TGTGCCAGCAGCCAAGTCCCACAAGAATACGAGCAGTACTTC
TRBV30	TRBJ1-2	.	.	CAWSVAGLANYGYTF	TGTGCCTGGAGTGTAGCGGGTCTCGCCAACTATGGCTACACCTTC
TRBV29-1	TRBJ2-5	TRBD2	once	CSVRAGPETQYF	TGCAGCGTACGAGCGGGACCAGAGACCCAGTACTTC
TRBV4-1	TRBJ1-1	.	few	CASSQDEAVNTEAFF	TGCGCCAGCAGCCAAGACGAGGCGGTGAACACTGAAGCTTTCTTT
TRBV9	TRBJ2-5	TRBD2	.	CASSAGGTSGSRQETQYF	TGTGCCAGCAGCGCAGGTGGGACTAGCGGGAGTCGGCAAGAGACCCAGTACTTC
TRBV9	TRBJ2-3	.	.	CASSPFGADTQYF	TGTGCCAGCAGCCCCTTCGGGGCAGATACGCAGTATTTT
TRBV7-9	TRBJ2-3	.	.	CASSIGGSVDTQYF	TGTGCCAGCAGCATTGGGGGGAGTGTAGATACGCAGTATTTT
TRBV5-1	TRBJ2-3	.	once	CASSLRPDTQYF	TGCGCCAGCAGCTTGCGTCCTGATACGCAGTATTTT
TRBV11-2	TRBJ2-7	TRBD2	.	CASSFMTSGIYEQYF	TGTGCCAGCAGCTTTATGACTAGCGGGATTTACGAGCAGTACTTC
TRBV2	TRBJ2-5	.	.	CASEYQETQYF	TGTGCCAGCGAGTACCAAGAGACCCAGTACTTC
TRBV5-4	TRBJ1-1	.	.	CASSPSLGNTEAFF	TGTGCCAGCAGCCCCTCCCTCGGGAACACTGAAGCTTTCTTT
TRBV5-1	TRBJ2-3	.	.	CASSGGQSTDTQYF	TGCGCCAGCAGCGGTGGACAGAGCACAGATACGCAGTATTTT
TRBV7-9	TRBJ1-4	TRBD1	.	CASSFRGLKEKLFF	TGTGCCAGCAGCTTTAGGGGGCTTAAGGAAAAACTGTTTTTT
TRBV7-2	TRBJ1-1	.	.	CASSLSMNTEAFF	TGTGCCAGCAGCTTATCAATGAACACTGAAGCTTTCTTT
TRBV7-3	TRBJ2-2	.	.	CASSLGGGHTGELFF	TGTGCCAGCAGCCTAGGGGGGGGGCACACCGGGGAGCTGTTTTTT